This is a list of T cell receptor beta chains from one sample in a study of CD8+ T cells in alopecia areata. Method: immunoSEQ multiplex PCR; TCRdb's copy keeps in-frame clones and lacks some. This sample has fewer than 250,000 clones, with 43% found just once. This sample comprised CD4+ T cells sorted from blood, obtained between weeks 36 and 40, from a patient treated with tofacitinib. These receptors were obtained from a human donor with alopecia areata. CDR3s include the opening cysteine and the closing phenylalanine or tryptophan. The D gene is left open where the match is weak.

d_gene	j_gene	v_gene	CDR3aa
TRBD2	TRBJ2-1	TRBV29-1	CSVRTSGSYNEQFF
-	TRBJ2-5	TRBV5-1	CASSLQGRETQYF
TRBD2	TRBJ2-1	TRBV6-5	CASTSAGVQFF
-	TRBJ1-2	TRBV7-9	CASSLGDYGYTF
-	TRBJ1-5	TRBV27	CASSLYPGILGNQPQHF
-	TRBJ2-7	TRBV6-5	CASSYSRKTGGNEQYF
TRBD1	TRBJ1-5	TRBV19	CATKDRVDQPQHF
TRBD2	TRBJ2-1	TRBV29-1	CSAGLDFTYNEQFF
-	TRBJ2-1	TRBV27	CASSPPLGEQFF
-	TRBJ2-5	TRBV29-1	CSVAARPRETQYF
TRBD2	TRBJ2-7	TRBV6-1	CASRTGGPSSYEQYF
TRBD2	TRBJ2-1	TRBV7-2	CASSRPGLAGGVEQFF
TRBD2	TRBJ2-1	TRBV6-1	CASRASGTYNEQFF